These T cell receptor beta chains were read from a single sample in a study of PD-1 blockade in mismatch repair-deficient tumors. TCRdb's table, derived via immunoSEQ multiplex PCR, lists solely in-frame clones and lacks some. The sample lists 130,000 or so clones, 85% to 90% occurring once. This specimen was peripheral blood, taken 44 weeks after starting pembrolizumab. Receptors originate from an adult with mismatch repair-deficient cancer. The CDR3 runs from the conserved cysteine through the conserved F or W. Each record gives: J gene, V gene, CDR3 length, CDR3 protein.

j_call: TRBJ1-1
v_call: TRBV7-2
cdr3_length: 13
cdr3_aa: CASSLRSGTEAFF

j_call: TRBJ1-4
v_call: TRBV29-1
cdr3_length: 12
cdr3_aa: CSVAAGNEKLFF

j_call: TRBJ2-5
v_call: TRBV5-1
cdr3_length: 14
cdr3_aa: CASSPEWGRETQYF

j_call: TRBJ2-3
v_call: TRBV12-5
cdr3_length: 12
cdr3_aa: CASGLSTTVFSF

j_call: TRBJ2-5
v_call: TRBV7-6
cdr3_length: 21
cdr3_aa: CASSLAPPDRAPEAWQETQYF

j_call: TRBJ2-6
v_call: TRBV6-4
cdr3_length: 15
cdr3_aa: CASSDSFSGANVLTF

j_call: TRBJ2-3
v_call: TRBV14
cdr3_length: 16
cdr3_aa: CASSPPYPRGTDTQYF

j_call: TRBJ2-1
v_call: TRBV4-1
cdr3_length: 19
cdr3_aa: CASSQGPEGTSGTYNEQFF

j_call: TRBJ2-1
v_call: TRBV5-1
cdr3_length: 13
cdr3_aa: CASSAGTRNEQFF

j_call: TRBJ1-1
v_call: TRBV6-1
cdr3_length: 15
cdr3_aa: CASSEAREGDTEAFF

j_call: TRBJ2-3
v_call: TRBV5-1
cdr3_length: 15
cdr3_aa: CASSVLFGEPDTQYF

j_call: TRBJ2-7
v_call: TRBV30
cdr3_length: 12
cdr3_aa: CAWSVRREEQYF

j_call: TRBJ1-3
v_call: TRBV30
cdr3_length: 17
cdr3_aa: CAWRATTGPLRGNTIYF

j_call: TRBJ2-5
v_call: TRBV7-2
cdr3_length: 14
cdr3_aa: CASSPGLAEETQYF

j_call: TRBJ2-5
v_call: TRBV5-6
cdr3_length: 16
cdr3_aa: CASSLVGMGRQETQYF

j_call: TRBJ2-7
v_call: TRBV6-5
cdr3_length: 15
cdr3_aa: CASSYLVGRSYEQYF

j_call: TRBJ2-7
v_call: TRBV10-2
cdr3_length: 18
cdr3_aa: CASSEPPLAGDTHKEQYF

j_call: TRBJ2-5
v_call: TRBV11-2
cdr3_length: 14
cdr3_aa: CASSLWGIRETQYF

j_call: TRBJ1-1
v_call: TRBV6-5
cdr3_length: 15
cdr3_aa: CASSYSPTGNTEAFF

j_call: TRBJ2-1
v_call: TRBV6-5
cdr3_length: 16
cdr3_aa: CASSYRRQTFYNEQFF

j_call: TRBJ2-7
v_call: TRBV19
cdr3_length: 13
cdr3_aa: CASSDGRTYEQYF

j_call: TRBJ2-3
v_call: TRBV28
cdr3_length: 15
cdr3_aa: CASRKYGLAGDTQYF

j_call: TRBJ2-2
v_call: TRBV5-1
cdr3_length: 14
cdr3_aa: CASSLMGATGELFF

j_call: TRBJ2-5
v_call: TRBV2
cdr3_length: 16
cdr3_aa: CASSVGLAGPQETQYF

j_call: TRBJ2-7
v_call: TRBV19
cdr3_length: 15
cdr3_aa: CASSIAPQGHYEQYF

j_call: TRBJ2-2
v_call: TRBV28
cdr3_length: 15
cdr3_aa: CASTLRWKKTGELFF

j_call: TRBJ2-1
v_call: TRBV7-9
cdr3_length: 11
cdr3_aa: CASSLHEEQFF

j_call: TRBJ2-5
v_call: TRBV9
cdr3_length: 15
cdr3_aa: CASSANRDGGETQYF

j_call: TRBJ2-1
v_call: TRBV30
cdr3_length: 14
cdr3_aa: CACMTSGEDDEQFF

j_call: TRBJ2-5
v_call: TRBV27
cdr3_length: 14
cdr3_aa: CASSLSGPGETQYF

j_call: TRBJ2-3
v_call: TRBV30
cdr3_length: 16
cdr3_aa: CAWRPPSGRSGNTQYF

j_call: TRBJ2-1
v_call: TRBV13
cdr3_length: 14
cdr3_aa: CASSPGQGYNEQFF

j_call: TRBJ1-1
v_call: TRBV5-1
cdr3_length: 14
cdr3_aa: CASSLQPMNTEAFF

j_call: TRBJ2-6
v_call: TRBV7-9
cdr3_length: 17
cdr3_aa: CASSLEFSGSGANVLTF

j_call: TRBJ2-5
v_call: TRBV5-6
cdr3_length: 15
cdr3_aa: CASSLGRFPQETQYF

j_call: TRBJ2-2
v_call: TRBV27
cdr3_length: 17
cdr3_aa: CASSSLGLAGGTGELFF

j_call: TRBJ1-5
v_call: TRBV5-1
cdr3_length: 14
cdr3_aa: CASSLDGGNQPQHF

j_call: TRBJ1-5
v_call: TRBV27
cdr3_length: 15
cdr3_aa: CASSLTGSAGQPQHF

j_call: TRBJ2-7
v_call: TRBV28
cdr3_length: 15
cdr3_aa: CASRSSGGLLGEQYF

j_call: TRBJ1-2
v_call: TRBV5-4
cdr3_length: 13
cdr3_aa: CASSGDSNYGYTF

j_call: TRBJ2-7
v_call: TRBV18
cdr3_length: 14
cdr3_aa: CASSPPGQGYEQYF

j_call: TRBJ2-7
v_call: TRBV9
cdr3_length: 15
cdr3_aa: CASSSGTSLGAEQYF

j_call: TRBJ2-1
v_call: TRBV4-1
cdr3_length: 13
cdr3_aa: CASSSSGPTVRFF

j_call: TRBJ1-1
v_call: TRBV11-3
cdr3_length: 16
cdr3_aa: CASSLGYTGVNTEAFF

j_call: TRBJ1-4
v_call: TRBV28
cdr3_length: 15
cdr3_aa: CASSPTGYDNEKLFF

j_call: TRBJ1-5
v_call: TRBV4-1
cdr3_length: 16
cdr3_aa: CASSQTTGKGNQPQHF

j_call: TRBJ1-4
v_call: TRBV27
cdr3_length: 15
cdr3_aa: CASSLTGTEGEKLFF

j_call: TRBJ2-5
v_call: TRBV6-5
cdr3_length: 14
cdr3_aa: CASSPGTSQETQYF

j_call: TRBJ2-7
v_call: TRBV11-3
cdr3_length: 12
cdr3_aa: CASSWPGYEQYF

j_call: TRBJ2-5
v_call: TRBV11-2
cdr3_length: 17
cdr3_aa: CASSPFGGRLVGETQYF